These T cell receptor beta chains were read from a single sample in a study of CD8+CD57+ T cells in acquired aplastic anemia. MiXCR, applied by TCRdb to the reads, yields one record per CDR3 protein. Among some 200,000 distinct CDR3 sequences, around 60% were seen once, and the ten largest hold 25% to 35%. Sequencing was performed on sorted CD4+, CD8+, or CD8+CD57+ T cells (not recorded which) from PBMCs. These receptors all stem from a human donor in good health. The CDR3 runs from the conserved cysteine through the conserved F or W.

J gene: TRBJ2-7; V gene: TRBV5-1; CDR3 protein: CASSFSRSSTSEQYF
J gene: TRBJ2-7; V gene: TRBV2; CDR3 protein: CASSENLQGYEQYF
J gene: TRBJ1-2; V gene: TRBV19; CDR3 protein: CASSIRPMGANYGYTF
J gene: TRBJ1-2; V gene: TRBV19; CDR3 protein: CASSIDGNYGYTF
J gene: TRBJ2-3; V gene: TRBV24-1; CDR3 protein: CATSLSGGSTDTQYF
J gene: TRBJ2-6; V gene: TRBV7-2; CDR3 protein: CASTSGYGANVLTF
J gene: TRBJ2-7; V gene: TRBV20-1; CDR3 protein: CSAIEPIGTVPYEQYF
J gene: TRBJ2-7; V gene: TRBV29-1; CDR3 protein: CSVAGSGDYEQYF
J gene: TRBJ2-2; V gene: TRBV2; CDR3 protein: CASSARQGAGGELFF
J gene: TRBJ1-3; V gene: TRBV7-8; CDR3 protein: CASSFAAGFGGNTIYF
J gene: TRBJ2-5; V gene: TRBV7-9; CDR3 protein: CASSLVGAETQYF
J gene: TRBJ1-5; V gene: TRBV12-5; CDR3 protein: CASGEGFHSNQPQHF
J gene: TRBJ2-1; V gene: TRBV7-9; CDR3 protein: CASSLAVDGHEQFF
J gene: TRBJ1-2; V gene: TRBV24-1; CDR3 protein: CATSESQARGYTF
J gene: TRBJ1-6; V gene: TRBV15; CDR3 protein: CAASSLKGYNSPLHF
J gene: TRBJ2-7; V gene: TRBV19; CDR3 protein: CASSSAGQKGTYEQYF
J gene: TRBJ2-7; V gene: TRBV27; CDR3 protein: CASTPGLAGGYEQYF
J gene: TRBJ1-2; V gene: TRBV2; CDR3 protein: CASSGDRSYGYTF
J gene: TRBJ2-7; V gene: TRBV7-9; CDR3 protein: CASGPPDSYEQYF